Listed below are T cell receptor beta chains from one sample, sequenced in a study of T cells in Graves' hyperthyroidism and ophthalmopathy. TCRdb re-derived calls from the multiplex PCR reads in MiXCR, one entry per CDR3 protein. The repertoire has roughly 530,000 distinct CDR3 sequences, over 15% of them found once; the top ten carry 15% to 20%. Sequenced: blood. The receptors were gathered from a young woman with Graves' ophthalmopathy. Each CDR3 is given with its conserved first and last residue. The D gene is left open where the match is weak. The size field is filled for only some rows; it gives once, few, many or a size class.

TGTGCCAGCAGCTTAATGACCTCCTACGAGCAGTACTTC | CASSLMTSYEQYF | TRBJ2-7 | few | TRBV7-8 | -
TGTGCCTGGAGTGTACGCGGGAGAGGCTACACCTTC | CAWSVRGRGYTF | TRBJ1-2 | many | TRBV30 | -
TGTGCCAGCAGCTTAATGGGGGCGCTGAACACTGAAGCTTTCTTT | CASSLMGALNTEAFF | TRBJ1-1 | - | TRBV7-3 | -
TGCAGTGCTGAAGATTGGACAGGGTCTGGTTCGGAGCAGTACTTC | CSAEDWTGSGSEQYF | TRBJ2-7 | many | TRBV20-1 | TRBD1
TGCGCCAGCAGCTTGGGGACCGGGACAGGGTACTATGGCTACACCTTC | CASSLGTGTGYYGYTF | TRBJ1-2 | - | TRBV5-1 | TRBD1
TGTGCCAGCAGAGACGGGCGCGGACCTCTTGACTACACCTTC | CASRDGRGPLDYTF | TRBJ1-2 | few | TRBV7-9 | -
TGTGCCAGCAGCCTAGATCCCCGGGCCCAGTACTTC | CASSLDPRAQYF | TRBJ2-5 | - | TRBV7-9 | -
TGTGCCAGCAGCCGCAGGGACACCAAAGGGGGAGATACGCAGTATTTT | CASSRRDTKGGDTQYF | TRBJ2-3 | many | TRBV3-1 | -
TGTGCCAGCAGCGGCCCGGGTCTTAGCTCTGGAAACACCATATATTTT | CASSGPGLSSGNTIYF | TRBJ1-3 | few | TRBV13 | -
TGCGCCAGCAGTCGGGCCCCCGCAGGGCAAAGTGAAAAACTGTTTTTT | CASSRAPAGQSEKLFF | TRBJ1-4 | - | TRBV5-1 | -
TGCAGTGCTAGTATGGGACAGGGGGCGAGGGGCTACACCTTC | CSASMGQGARGYTF | TRBJ1-2 | many | TRBV20-1 | TRBD1
TGTGCCTTAATCCGGGACAGGGGGCCAGAGACCCAGTACTTC | CALIRDRGPETQYF | TRBJ2-5 | many | TRBV30 | TRBD1
TGTGCCAGCAGCTCTAGCGGGAGGGCGTACGAGCAGTACTTC | CASSSSGRAYEQYF | TRBJ2-7 | many | TRBV7-9 | TRBD2
TGTGCCAGCGGGGGGGAAAGCGGGGGGGAGGACAATGAGCAGTTCTTC | CASGGESGGEDNEQFF | TRBJ2-1 | many | TRBV9 | TRBD2
TGCGCCAGCAGCTTGTTGTTGCCCCAGGGACAGGGGAGAATAGAGACCCAGTACTTC | CASSLLLPQGQGRIETQYF | TRBJ2-5 | many | TRBV5-1 | TRBD1
TGTGCCAGTAGAGACGAGTGGGGGCAGCCCCAGCATTTT | CASRDEWGQPQHF | TRBJ1-5 | few | TRBV19 | -
TGTGCCAGCAGTTTACGGTTTTTCGGGGGGCGGGGGGGCACAGATACGCAGTATTTT | CASSLRFFGGRGGTDTQYF | TRBJ2-3 | many | TRBV12-3/TRBV12-4 | TRBD2
TGTGCCAGCAGTGAAAGTTATGGGAACACTGAAGCTTTCTTT | CASSESYGNTEAFF | TRBJ1-1 | many | TRBV6-1 | -
TGTGCCAGTGGGTTAAACAGGGGTGACACTGAAGCTTTCTTT | CASGLNRGDTEAFF | TRBJ1-1 | many | TRBV28 | TRBD1
TGCAGTGCTAGAGCCCCCGTGAACAGTCGGAGGGAGACCCAGTACTTC | CSARAPVNSRRETQYF | TRBJ2-5 | many | TRBV20-1 | -
TGCAGTGCTAGTGTACGACTAATTACGGGGCAGTACTTC | CSASVRLITGQYF | TRBJ2-7 | many | TRBV20-1 | -
TGTGCCAGCAGCCGTCCTGACACTGAAGCTTTCTTT | CASSRPDTEAFF | TRBJ1-1 | many | TRBV3-2 | -
TGTGCCACCAGTGACCGGGGGATCGGTAACTATGGCTACACCTTC | CATSDRGIGNYGYTF | TRBJ1-2 | - | TRBV10-3 | -
TGTGCCAGCAGTCCCACTAGCACCTACAATGAGCAGTTCTTC | CASSPTSTYNEQFF | TRBJ2-1 | many | TRBV12-3/TRBV12-4 | -
TGCAGTGCTAGGGGACAGGGAGCGCAGTATTTT | CSARGQGAQYF | TRBJ2-3 | many | TRBV20-1 | TRBD1
TGTGCCATCAGTGTACGGGGGGCGATATCCTACGAGCAGTACTTC | CAISVRGAISYEQYF | TRBJ2-7 | many | TRBV10-3 | -
TGTGCCAGCAGTAACAGGAATCCCTACGAGCAGTACTTC | CASSNRNPYEQYF | TRBJ2-7 | many | TRBV12-3/TRBV12-4 | -
TGTGCCAGCAGTTACCGGGACGTCCTGGACAATGAGCAGTTCTTC | CASSYRDVLDNEQFF | TRBJ2-1 | - | TRBV27 | -